These 16 T cell receptor beta chains originate from one sample sequenced in a study of beta chain features in type 1 diabetes. No antigen has been identified for these receptors. General study results and limits: Shorter TCRB CDR3s, moderately but significantly so, were found in Type 1 diabetes patients in all four CD4+ subsets.

The entirety of the isolated RNA underwent reverse transcription, so expressed TCRB transcripts were sequenced. Repertoires were generated with immunoSEQ multiplex PCR, while TCRdb's copy carries only in-frame clones and drops some. Among some 350,000 clones listed, about 14% were seen once. The specimen sequenced was naive CD4+ T cells from blood. These receptors were taken from a woman in her late teens or twenties with type 1 diabetes.

This clone came up a few times. This chain uses TRBV18 with TRBJ1-1; possibly TRBD1 for D (6 bases). The V end was cut by 2 bases, the J end by 5 bases, with 12 bases between. CDR3 length: 14 residues. The germline CDR1 and CDR2 sequences are KGHSH and LQKENI. DNA of the CDR3: TGTGCCAGCTCACCAAACAGGGAGGGGACTGAAGCTTTCTTT. Translating gives CASSPNREGTEAFF.

The count of this clone is one. The chain recombines TRBV18 with TRBJ2-7; TRBD2 is a possible D gene (6 bases). Germline-derived CDR1 and CDR2 are KGHSH and LQKENI. The CDR3 runs 15 residues. V was cut by 0 bases and J by 7 bases, with 16 bases left in between. The chain's CDR3 is CASSPPGLYPGEQYF. CDR3 nucleotides: TGTGCCAGCTCACCACCCGGACTATACCCGGGGGAGCAGTACTTC.

This clone has just a few counts. V and J are TRBV5-1 and TRBJ2-4; D is unresolved. Between the trimmed V and J ends, which lost 0 bases and 8 bases, there was a span of 15 bases. This CDR3 has 15 residues. CDR1 and CDR2 (germline): SGHRS, YFSETQ. CDR3 sequence: CASSLVGQPGDIQYF. The CDR3 bases are TGCGCCAGCAGCTTGGTTGGGCAGCCTGGTGACATTCAGTACTTC. The full variable domain, rest sourced from reference TRBV5-1 and TRBJ2-4, is KAGVTQTPRYLIKTRGQQVTLSCSPISGHRSVSWYQQTPGQGLQFLFEYFSETQRNKGNFPGRFSGRQFSNSRSEMNVSTLELGDSALYLCASSLVGQPGDIQYFGAGTRLSVL.

The chain couples TRBV11-1 to TRBJ2-1; maybe TRBD1 (5 bases). The CDR3 covers 12 residues. V was shortened by 4 bases and J by 9 bases, with 10 bases between the two germline ends. Germline values: CDR1 SGHAT, CDR2 FQDESV (reference sequence). CDR3 residues: CASSSDIPEQFF. As DNA, the CDR3 is TGTGCCAGCAGCTCGGACATCCCTGAGCAGTTCTTC.

This clone was counted between two and nine times. This chain uses TRBV5-1 with TRBJ2-7; 10 bases fit TRBD1. V was pared by 5 bases and J by 6 bases, with 8 bases of the junction left unmatched. Germline CDR1 SGHRS, CDR2 YFSETQ. The CDR3 length is 14 residues. The CDR3 DNA reads TGCGCCAGCAGACCAGGGACAGGGGAGGCCGAGCAGTACTTC. This gives the protein CASRPGTGEAEQYF.

This clone came up a few times. This chain uses TRBV29-1 with TRBJ2-3; TRBD1 might be the D (5 bases). V lost 4 bases and J lost 0, with 17 bases in between. The germline gives CDR1 SQVTM, CDR2 ANQGSEA. The CDR3 is 16 amino acids. CDR3 region: CSVGGAVDSSTDTQYF. The CDR3 DNA reads as TGCAGCGTTGGTGGGGCAGTAGATTCTAGCACAGATACGCAGTATTTT.

There are a few counts of this clone. The chain has TRBV30 and TRBJ2-3; D is unclear. V shed 3 bases and J shed 0 bases, with 4 bases lying between them. Germline CDR1 GTSNPN, CDR2 SVGIG (reference sequence). This CDR3 contains 12 residues. This chain's CDR3 is CAWSESTDTQYF. The CDR3 DNA reads TGTGCCTGGAGCGAGAGCACAGATACGCAGTATTTT.

This clone showed up just a few times. V and J are TRBV5-4 and TRBJ2-7; 10 bases agree with TRBD1. V lost 4 bases and J lost 5; bases outside the gene matches: 3. Per germline, CDR1 SGHNT and CDR2 YYREEE (reference sequence). This CDR3 is built from 13 residues. As DNA, the CDR3 is TGTGCCAGCAGCCTGACAGGGGGCGACGAGCAGTACTTC. Translated: CASSLTGGDEQYF.

The chain couples TRBV19 to TRBJ1-2; no reliable D call. Germline V gene data show CDR1 as LNHDA and CDR2 as SQIVND (reference sequence). V shed 10 bases and J shed 2 bases, with 11 bases lying between them. The CDR3 is 12 amino acids. Here the CDR3 reads CATRTRNYGYTF. CDR3 sequence (DNA): TGTGCCACCCGAACGCGAAACTATGGCTACACCTTC.

The rearrangement links TRBV27 to TRBJ2-7, with D possibly being TRBD1 (6 bases). V was trimmed by 5 bases and J by 6 bases, leaving 17 bases between them. Germline V gene lookup returns CDR1 MNHEY and CDR2 SMNVEV (reference sequence). The CDR3 extends over 14 amino acids. The CDR3 DNA reads TGTGCCAGCAGTGCCGGGACAAAAGGTGGCGAGCAGTACTTC. This gives the protein CASSAGTKGGEQYF.

The chain recombines TRBV7-9 with TRBJ2-3; D perhaps matches TRBD2 (6 bases). V was clipped by 7 bases and J by 5 bases, with 13 bases between them. The CDR3 length is 13 residues. CDR1 is SEHNR, CDR2 FQNEAQ, per germline (reference sequence). CDR3 DNA sequence: TGTGCCAGCACCTCCAGGAGGGAAGATACGCAGTATTTT. Encoded protein: CASTSRREDTQYF.

The V call is TRBV28, the J call TRBJ2-2; D not resolved. The V gene lost 3 bases and the J gene lost 7 bases, with 3 bases spanning the gap. The length of the CDR3 is 11 residues. Germline V gives CDR1 MDHEN, CDR2 SYDVKM. The CDR3 nucleotides read TGTGCCAGCAGTTTTAACGGGGAGCTGTTTTTT. It codes for CASSFNGELFF.

This clone was picked up a small number of times. The chain couples TRBV28 to TRBJ2-1; D perhaps matches TRBD2 (6 bases). The CDR3 has 14 residues. Germline CDR1 reads MDHEN; CDR2 reads SYDVKM. Trimming removed 5 bases at V and 0 bases at J, with 8 bases between. The CDR3 bases are TGTGCCAGCAGTCCCGGGAGCTCCTACAATGAGCAGTTCTTC. Amino acids: CASSPGSSYNEQFF.

V gene TRBV11-2 combines with J gene TRBJ2-2; D unresolved. V lost 5 bases and J lost 4, with 14 bases in between. The CDR3 has 15 residues. CDR1 and CDR2 from the germline V gene are SGHAT and FQNNGV. CDR3: CASSPAGPGTGELFF. The CDR3 DNA is TGTGCCAGCAGCCCAGCTGGTCCGGGCACCGGGGAGCTGTTTTTT. Filled out from reference TRBV11-2 and TRBJ2-2, the complete variable domain reads EAGVAQSPRYKIIEKRQSVAFWCNPISGHATLYWYQQILGQGPKLLIQFQNNGVVDDSQLPKDRFSAERLKGVDSTLKIQPAKLEDSAVYLCASSPAGPGTGELFFGEGSRLTVL.

This sequence joins TRBV7-2 and TRBJ1-5, with 8 bases that match TRBD1. The V and J ends lost 3 bases and 6 bases, in that order; junction bases with no gene match: 4. This CDR3 region has 14 residues. Germline CDR1 reads SGHTA; CDR2 reads FQGNSA. CDR3 DNA sequence: TGTGCCAGCAGCTTCCGGACAGGGCCTCAGCCCCAGCATTTT. It translates to CASSFRTGPQPQHF.

This clone was counted only a few times. The chain couples TRBV28 to TRBJ2-7, with D perhaps matching TRBD1 (5 bases). The CDR3 extends over 11 amino acids. Germline CDR1 reads MDHEN; CDR2 reads SYDVKM. V lost 7 bases, J lost 4 bases, and 8 bases lay in between. CDR3 DNA sequence: TGTGCCAGCATCCAGGGTTACGAGCAGTACTTC. Encoded protein: CASIQGYEQYF.